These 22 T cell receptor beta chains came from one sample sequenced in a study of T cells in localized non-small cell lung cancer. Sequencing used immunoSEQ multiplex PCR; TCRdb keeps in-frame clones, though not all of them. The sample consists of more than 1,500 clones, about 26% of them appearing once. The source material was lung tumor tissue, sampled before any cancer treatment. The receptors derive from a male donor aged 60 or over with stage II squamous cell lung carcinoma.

CDR3 bases: TGCAGCGCCGGGGTCTCCTACAATGAGCAGTTCTTC. Protein product: CSAGVSYNEQFF. The V call is TRBV29-1, the J call TRBJ2-1; D might be TRBD2 (5 bases). The ends were cut back, 7 bases at V and 0 bases at J, with 7 bases in the middle. This CDR3 has 12 residues. Germline lookup yields CDR1 SQVTM and CDR2 ANQGSEA.

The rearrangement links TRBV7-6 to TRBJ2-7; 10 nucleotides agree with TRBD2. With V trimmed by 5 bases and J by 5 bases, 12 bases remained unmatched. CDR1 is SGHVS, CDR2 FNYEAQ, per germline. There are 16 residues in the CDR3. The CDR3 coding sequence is TGTGCCAGCAGCCCACGGACTAGCGGTTATCCCCACGAGCAGTACTTC. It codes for CASSPRTSGYPHEQYF.

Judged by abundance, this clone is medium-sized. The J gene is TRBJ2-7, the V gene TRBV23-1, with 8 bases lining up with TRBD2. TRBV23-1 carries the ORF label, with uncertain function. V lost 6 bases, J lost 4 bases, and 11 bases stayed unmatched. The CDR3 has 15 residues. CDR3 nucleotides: TGCGCCAGCAGCCCAGCCTCAGCGGGAGATTACGAGCAGTACTTC. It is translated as CASSPASAGDYEQYF.

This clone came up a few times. CDR3 amino acids: CASSDGSTGELFF. The DNA of the CDR3 is TGTGCCAGCAGTGACGGGAGCACCGGGGAGCTGTTTTTT. The chain links TRBV6-8 to TRBJ2-2, with D possibly matching TRBD2 (6 bases). The CDR3 extends over 13 amino acids. With 5 bases removed from V and 4 bases from J, the gap between germline ends came to 8 bases. Germline loops: CDR1 MNHGY, CDR2 SAAAGT.

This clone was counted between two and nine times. This chain's CDR3 is CATSRGTIMNNEQFF. The CDR3 DNA follows: TGTGCCACCAGCAGAGGGACCATAATGAACAATGAGCAGTTCTTC. The chain joins TRBV15 to TRBJ2-1; D not resolved. The V gene's germline CDR1 is LNHNV and CDR2 YYDKDF (reference sequence). The CDR3 runs to 15 residues. V dropped 1 base and J dropped 5 bases, with 12 bases sitting between them.

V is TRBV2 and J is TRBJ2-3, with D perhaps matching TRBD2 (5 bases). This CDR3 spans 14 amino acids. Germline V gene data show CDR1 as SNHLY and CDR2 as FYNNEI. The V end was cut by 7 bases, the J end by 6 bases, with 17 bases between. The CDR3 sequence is CASNKLGLADTQYF. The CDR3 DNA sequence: TGTGCCAGCAACAAACTAGGATTAGCGGATACGCAGTATTTT.

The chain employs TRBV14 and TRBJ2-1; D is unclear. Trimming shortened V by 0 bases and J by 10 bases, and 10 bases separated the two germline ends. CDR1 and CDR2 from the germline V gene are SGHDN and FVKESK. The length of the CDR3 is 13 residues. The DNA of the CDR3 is TGTGCCAGCAGCCAAGATTTCTTTGGCGAGCAGTTCTTC. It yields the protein CASSQDFFGEQFF. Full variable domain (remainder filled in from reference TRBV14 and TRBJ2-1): EAGVTQFPSHSVIEKGQTVTLRCDPISGHDNLYWYRRVMGKEIKFLLHFVKESKQDESGMPNNRFLAERTGGTYSTLKVQPAELEDSGVYFCASSQDFFGEQFFGPGTRLTVL.

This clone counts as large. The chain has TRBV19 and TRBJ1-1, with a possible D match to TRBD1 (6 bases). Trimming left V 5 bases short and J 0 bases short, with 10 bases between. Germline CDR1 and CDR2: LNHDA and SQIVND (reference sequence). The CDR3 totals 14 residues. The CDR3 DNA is TGTGCCAGTAGTGGTCGGGGGCTGAACACTGAAGCTTTCTTT. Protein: CASSGRGLNTEAFF.

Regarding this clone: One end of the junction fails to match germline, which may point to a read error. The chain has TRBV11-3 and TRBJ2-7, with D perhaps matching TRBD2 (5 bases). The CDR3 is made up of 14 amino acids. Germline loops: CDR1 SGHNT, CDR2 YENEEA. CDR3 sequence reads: CASSLGGPSDEQYF. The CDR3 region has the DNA TGTGCCAGCAGCTTAGGAGGGCCCTCCGACGAGCAGTACTTC.

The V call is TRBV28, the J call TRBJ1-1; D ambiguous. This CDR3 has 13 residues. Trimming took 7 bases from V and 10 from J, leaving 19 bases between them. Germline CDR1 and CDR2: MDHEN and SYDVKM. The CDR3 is CASKPREGVVAFF. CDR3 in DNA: TGTGCCAGCAAACCAAGGGAAGGTGTTGTAGCTTTCTTT.

The CDR3 here is CASSPQTGSFHEQYF. DNA for the CDR3: TGTGCCAGCAGCCCTCAGACAGGGAGTTTCCACGAGCAGTACTTC. The chain recombines TRBV28 with TRBJ2-7; TRBD1 matches 7 bases. Germline CDR1 and CDR2: MDHEN and SYDVKM. V gave up 6 bases and J gave up 5 bases; unmatched junction bases: 13. The CDR3 extends over 15 amino acids.

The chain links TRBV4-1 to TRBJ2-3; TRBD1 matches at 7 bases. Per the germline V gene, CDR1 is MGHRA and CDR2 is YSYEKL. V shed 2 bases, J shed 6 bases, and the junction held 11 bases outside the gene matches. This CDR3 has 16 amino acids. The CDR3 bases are TGCGCCAGCAGCCAACGAGAAGGGGGCGTCGGGGATACGCAGTATTTT. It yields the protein CASSQREGGVGDTQYF.

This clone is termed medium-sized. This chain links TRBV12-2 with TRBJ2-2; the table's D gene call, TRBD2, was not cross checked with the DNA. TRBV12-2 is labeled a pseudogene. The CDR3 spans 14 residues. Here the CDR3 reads CATLRGENTGELFF. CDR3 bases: TGTGCCACCCTCCGGGGGGAGAACACCGGGGAGCTGTTTTTT.

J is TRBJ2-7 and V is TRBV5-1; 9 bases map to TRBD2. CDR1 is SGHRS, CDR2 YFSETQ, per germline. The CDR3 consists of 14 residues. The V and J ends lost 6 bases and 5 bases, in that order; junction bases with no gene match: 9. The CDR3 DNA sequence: TGCGCCAGCACCCCCGGGACTAGCAATAACGAGCAGTACTTC. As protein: CASTPGTSNNEQYF.

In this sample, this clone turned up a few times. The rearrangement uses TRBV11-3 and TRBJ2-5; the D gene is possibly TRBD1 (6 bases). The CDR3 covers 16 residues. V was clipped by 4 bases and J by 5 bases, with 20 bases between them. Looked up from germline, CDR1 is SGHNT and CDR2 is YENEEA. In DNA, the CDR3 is TGTGCCAGCAGCTCAGACAGGACGCGATCCGTGGAGACCCAGTACTTC. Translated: CASSSDRTRSVETQYF.

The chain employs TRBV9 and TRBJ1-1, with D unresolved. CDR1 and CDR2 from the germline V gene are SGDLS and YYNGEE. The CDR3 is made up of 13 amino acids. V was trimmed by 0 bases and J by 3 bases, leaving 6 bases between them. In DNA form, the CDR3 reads TGTGCCAGCAGCGTAGCGCAGGACACTGAAGCTTTCTTT. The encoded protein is CASSVAQDTEAFF.

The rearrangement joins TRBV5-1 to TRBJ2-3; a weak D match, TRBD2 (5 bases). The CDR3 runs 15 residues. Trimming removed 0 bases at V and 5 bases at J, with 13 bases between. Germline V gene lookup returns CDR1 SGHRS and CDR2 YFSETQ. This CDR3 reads CASSLGGRPEDTQYF. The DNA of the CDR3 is TGCGCCAGCAGCTTGGGAGGGCGACCCGAAGATACGCAGTATTTT.

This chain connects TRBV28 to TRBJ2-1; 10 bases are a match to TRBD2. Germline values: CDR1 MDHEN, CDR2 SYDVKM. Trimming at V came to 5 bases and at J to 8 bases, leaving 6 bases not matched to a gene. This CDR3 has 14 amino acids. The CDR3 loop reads CASSGLAGGYEQFF. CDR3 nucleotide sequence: TGTGCCAGCAGTGGATTAGCGGGAGGATATGAGCAGTTCTTC.

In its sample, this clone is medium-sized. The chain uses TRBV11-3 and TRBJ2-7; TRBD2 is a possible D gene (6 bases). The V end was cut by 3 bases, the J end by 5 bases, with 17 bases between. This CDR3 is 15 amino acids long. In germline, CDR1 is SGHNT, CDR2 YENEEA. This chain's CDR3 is CASSFGGIVRDEQYF. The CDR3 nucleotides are TGTGCCAGCAGCTTCGGGGGTATAGTACGAGACGAGCAGTACTTC.

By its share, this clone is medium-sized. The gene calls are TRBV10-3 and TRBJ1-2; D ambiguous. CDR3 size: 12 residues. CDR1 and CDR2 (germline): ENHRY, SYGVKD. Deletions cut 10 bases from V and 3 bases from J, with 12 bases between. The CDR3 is CATSDGHYGYTF. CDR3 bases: TGTGCCACCTCAGACGGACACTATGGCTACACCTTC.

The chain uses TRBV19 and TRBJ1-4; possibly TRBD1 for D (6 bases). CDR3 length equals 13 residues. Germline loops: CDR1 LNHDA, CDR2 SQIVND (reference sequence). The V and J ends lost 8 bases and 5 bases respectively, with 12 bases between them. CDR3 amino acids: CASSDRKNEKLFF. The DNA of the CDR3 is TGTGCCAGTTCGGACAGAAAGAATGAAAAACTGTTTTTT.

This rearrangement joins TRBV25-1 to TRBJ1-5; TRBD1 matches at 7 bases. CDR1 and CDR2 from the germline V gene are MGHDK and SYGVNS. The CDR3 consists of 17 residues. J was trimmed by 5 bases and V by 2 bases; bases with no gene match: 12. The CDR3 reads CASSERPTGESDQPQHF. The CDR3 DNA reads TGTGCCAGCAGTGAACGCCCTACAGGGGAGTCCGATCAGCCCCAGCATTTT.